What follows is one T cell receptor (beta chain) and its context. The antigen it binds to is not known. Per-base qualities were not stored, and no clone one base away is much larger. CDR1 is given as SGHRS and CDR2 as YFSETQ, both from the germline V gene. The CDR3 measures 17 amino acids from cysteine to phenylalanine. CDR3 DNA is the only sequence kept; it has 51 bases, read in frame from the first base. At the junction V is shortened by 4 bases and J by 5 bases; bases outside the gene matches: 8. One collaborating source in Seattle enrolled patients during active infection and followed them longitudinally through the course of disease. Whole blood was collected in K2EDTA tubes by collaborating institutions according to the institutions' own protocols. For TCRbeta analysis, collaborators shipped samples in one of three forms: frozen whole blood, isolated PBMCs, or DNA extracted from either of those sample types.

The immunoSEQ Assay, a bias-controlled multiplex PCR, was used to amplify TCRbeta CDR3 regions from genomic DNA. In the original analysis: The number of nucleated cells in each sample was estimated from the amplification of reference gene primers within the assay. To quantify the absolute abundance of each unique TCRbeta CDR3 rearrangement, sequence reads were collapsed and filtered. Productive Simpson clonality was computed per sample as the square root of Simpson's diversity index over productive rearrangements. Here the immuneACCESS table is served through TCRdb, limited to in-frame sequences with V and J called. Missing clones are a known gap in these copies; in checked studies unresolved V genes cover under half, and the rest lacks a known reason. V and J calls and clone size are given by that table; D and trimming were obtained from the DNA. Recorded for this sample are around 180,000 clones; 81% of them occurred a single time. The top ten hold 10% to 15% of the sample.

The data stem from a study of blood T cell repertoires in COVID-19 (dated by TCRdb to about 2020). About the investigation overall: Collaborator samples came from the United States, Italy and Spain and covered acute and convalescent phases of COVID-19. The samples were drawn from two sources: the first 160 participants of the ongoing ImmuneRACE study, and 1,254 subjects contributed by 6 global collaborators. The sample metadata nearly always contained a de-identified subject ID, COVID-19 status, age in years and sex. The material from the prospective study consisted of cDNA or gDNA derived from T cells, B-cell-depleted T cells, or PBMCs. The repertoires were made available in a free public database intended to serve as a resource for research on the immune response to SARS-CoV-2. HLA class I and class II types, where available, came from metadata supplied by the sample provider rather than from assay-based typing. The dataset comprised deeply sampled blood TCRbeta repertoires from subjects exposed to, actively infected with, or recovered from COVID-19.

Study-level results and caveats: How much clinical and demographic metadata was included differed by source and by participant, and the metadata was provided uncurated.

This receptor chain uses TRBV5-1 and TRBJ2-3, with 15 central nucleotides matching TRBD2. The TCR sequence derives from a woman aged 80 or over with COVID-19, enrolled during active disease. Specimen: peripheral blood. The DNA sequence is TGCGCCAGCAGCCCGACTAAGGGACTAGCGGGAGGAGATACGCAGTATTTT. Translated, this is CASSPTKGLAGGDTQYF.